The rows below give T cell receptor beta chains drawn from one sample of a study. TCRdb passed the RT-PCR reads through MiXCR, listing each CDR3 protein once. The sample lists about 700,000 distinct CDR3 sequences, about 14% occurring once. Sample: memory CD4+ T cells from blood. The receptors derive from a female donor in good health, serving as a healthy control. Each CDR3 is given with its conserved first and last residue. The D gene is left open where the match is weak. Clone size is shown for a subset of rows, as once, few, many or a class of expanded clone.

j_call: TRBJ2-1
clone_size: NA
v_call: TRBV25-1
d_call: NA
cdr3_nt: TGTGCCAGCAGTGAGGGTGGAACCCGAGAGCAGTTCTTC
cdr3_aa: CASSEGGTREQFF

j_call: TRBJ2-2
clone_size: few
v_call: TRBV5-1
d_call: NA
cdr3_nt: TGCGCCAGCAGCTTGGGGGTAGGGACCGACGGGGAGCTGTTTTTT
cdr3_aa: CASSLGVGTDGELFF

j_call: TRBJ2-3
clone_size: NA
v_call: TRBV5-1
d_call: NA
cdr3_nt: TGCGCCAGCAGCCCCGTGGACAGCACAGATACGCAGTATTTT
cdr3_aa: CASSPVDSTDTQYF

j_call: TRBJ2-5
clone_size: many
v_call: TRBV20-1
d_call: NA
cdr3_nt: TGCAGTGCTAGAGATGGGCAGTCCCACCAAGAGACCCAGTACTTC
cdr3_aa: CSARDGQSHQETQYF

j_call: TRBJ2-5
clone_size: many
v_call: TRBV15
d_call: NA
cdr3_nt: TGTGCCACCAGCATTGTGTTCGGGACCCAGTACTTC
cdr3_aa: CATSIVFGTQYF

j_call: TRBJ1-2
clone_size: NA
v_call: TRBV11-1
d_call: NA
cdr3_nt: TGTGCCAGCAGCCCGGAGGGATATTATGGCTACACCTTC
cdr3_aa: CASSPEGYYGYTF

j_call: TRBJ2-2
clone_size: many
v_call: TRBV5-1
d_call: NA
cdr3_nt: TGCGCCAGCAGTTTGGACGGCAACACCGGGGAGCTGTTTTTT
cdr3_aa: CASSLDGNTGELFF

j_call: TRBJ2-1
clone_size: NA
v_call: TRBV20-1
d_call: TRBD2
cdr3_nt: TGCAGCGGAATTGCGCCCGGGGGGAATGAGCAGTTCTTC
cdr3_aa: CSGIAPGGNEQFF

j_call: TRBJ1-1
clone_size: few
v_call: TRBV20-1
d_call: NA
cdr3_nt: TGCAGTGCTCGCCGGGACGCGAACACTGAAGCTTTCTTT
cdr3_aa: CSARRDANTEAFF

j_call: TRBJ2-7
clone_size: few
v_call: TRBV12-3/TRBV12-4
d_call: NA
cdr3_nt: TGTGCCAGCAGTTCTCAGGGGTTTACCTACGAGCAGTACTTC
cdr3_aa: CASSSQGFTYEQYF

j_call: TRBJ1-4
clone_size: NA
v_call: TRBV27
d_call: NA
cdr3_nt: TGTGCCAGCAGTTTATATCCAGGGGTAGAAAAACTGTTTTTT
cdr3_aa: CASSLYPGVEKLFF

j_call: TRBJ1-2
clone_size: few
v_call: TRBV18
d_call: NA
cdr3_nt: TGTGCCAGCGCGGAGGGCTATGGCTACACCTTC
cdr3_aa: CASAEGYGYTF

j_call: TRBJ2-3
clone_size: many
v_call: TRBV7-2
d_call: NA
cdr3_nt: TGTGCCAGCAGCAAAAGTTCCCGCGATACGCAGTATTTT
cdr3_aa: CASSKSSRDTQYF